This T cell receptor (beta chain) was identified during a study of T cells in Graves' hyperthyroidism and ophthalmopathy. Each diagnosis was grounded in clinical symptoms, serum thyroxine and TRAb, thyroid ultrasound, and orbital computed tomography. Trimming cost V 4 bases and J 0 bases, with 25 bases left between them. There are 21 residues in the CDR3. CDR1 is SGHVS and CDR2 is FNYEAQ in the germline V gene. RNA transcripts were the template for amplifying TCR beta CDR3 regions. HTBI primers drove first-round RT-PCR of the TCR CDR3. TCRdb itself ran the multiplex PCR reads through MiXCR, one entry per CDR3 protein. This sample has hundreds of thousands of distinct CDR3 sequences, with roughly 45% found just once.

V usage is TRBV7-6 and J usage is TRBJ1-6; D is perhaps TRBD1 (5 bases). The sequencing sample was made of peripheral blood or thyroid tissue (not recorded which). This TCR was recovered from an adult man with Graves' disease, either hyperthyroidism or ophthalmopathy (not recorded which). CDR3 protein: CASSSPARAPQLSSYNSPLHF. Written as DNA, the CDR3 is TGTGCCAGCAGCTCCCCAGCCAGGGCTCCTCAATTAAGCTCCTATAATTCACCCCTCCACTTT. Full variable domain (rest looked up from reference TRBV7-6 and TRBJ1-6): GAGVSQSPRYKVTKRGQDVALRCDPISGHVSLYWYRQALGQGPEFLTYFNYEAQQDKSGLPNDRFSAERPEGSISTLTIQRTEQRDSAMYRCASSSPARAPQLSSYNSPLHFGNGTRLTVT.